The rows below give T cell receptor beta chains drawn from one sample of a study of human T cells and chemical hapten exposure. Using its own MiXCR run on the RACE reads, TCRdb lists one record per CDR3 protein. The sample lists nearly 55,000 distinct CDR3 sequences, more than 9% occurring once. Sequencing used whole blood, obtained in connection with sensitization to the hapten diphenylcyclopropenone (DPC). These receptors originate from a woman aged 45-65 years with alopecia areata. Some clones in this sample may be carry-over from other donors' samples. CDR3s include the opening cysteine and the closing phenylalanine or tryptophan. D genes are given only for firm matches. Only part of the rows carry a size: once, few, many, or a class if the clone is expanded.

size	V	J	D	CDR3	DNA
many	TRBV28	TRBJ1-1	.	CASRPNLNTEAFF	TGTGCCAGCAGACCGAATTTGAACACTGAAGCTTTCTTT
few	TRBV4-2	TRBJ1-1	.	CAAGGYTEAFF	TGTGCCGCCGGCGGGTACACTGAAGCTTTCTTT
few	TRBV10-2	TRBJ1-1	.	CASSELTGRRTEAFF	TGCGCCAGCAGTGAGCTAACAGGTCGTAGGACTGAAGCTTTCTTT
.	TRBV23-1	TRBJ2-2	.	CASSQSKLRFSESTGELFF	TGCGCCAGCAGTCAATCAAAGCTGCGATTCTCAGAAAGCACCGGGGAGCTGTTTTTT
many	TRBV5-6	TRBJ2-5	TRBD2	CASGHTSVPTQYF	TGTGCCAGCGGACACACTAGCGTGCCGACCCAGTACTTC
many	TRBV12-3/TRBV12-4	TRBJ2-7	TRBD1	CASSPRQGAMYEQYF	TGTGCCAGCAGTCCGCGGCAGGGGGCTATGTACGAGCAGTACTTC
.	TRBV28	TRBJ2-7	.	CASSLNPGEQYF	TGTGCCAGCAGTTTAAACCCGGGGGAGCAGTACTTC
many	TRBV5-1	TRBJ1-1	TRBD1	CASSSTGDRWTEAFF	TGCGCCAGCAGCTCGACAGGGGATCGATGGACTGAAGCTTTCTTT
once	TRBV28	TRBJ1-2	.	CAMQGSYGYTF	TGTGCCATGCAGGGTTCCTATGGCTACACCTTC
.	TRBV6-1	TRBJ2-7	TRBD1	CASSETGGSLYEQYF	TGTGCCAGCAGCGAGACAGGGGGTTCCCTCTACGAGCAGTACTTC
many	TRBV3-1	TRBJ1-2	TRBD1	CASSQEGQGRTYGYTF	TGTGCCAGCAGCCAAGAGGGACAGGGGCGAACCTATGGCTACACCTTC
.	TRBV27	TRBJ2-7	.	CASSLSSRVEQNF	TGTGCCAGCAGTTTATCGAGTCGGGTCGAGCAGAACTTC
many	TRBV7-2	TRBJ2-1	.	CASTIDGADADEQFF	TGTGCCAGTACCATTGACGGGGCGGACGCCGATGAGCAGTTCTTC
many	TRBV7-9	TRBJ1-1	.	CASRQMNTEAFF	TGTGCCAGCCGACAGATGAACACTGAAGCTTTCTTT
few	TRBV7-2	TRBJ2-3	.	CASSYARTDTQYF	TGTGCCAGCAGCTACGCCCGCACAGATACGCAGTATTTT
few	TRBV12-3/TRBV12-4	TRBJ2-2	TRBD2	CASRMRLAGGPVTGELFF	TGTGCCAGCAGGATGAGGCTAGCGGGAGGGCCGGTAACCGGGGAGCTGTTTTTT
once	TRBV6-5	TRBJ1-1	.	CASSYHPRGTEAFF	TGTGCCAGCAGTTACCACCCCAGGGGTACTGAAGCTTTCTTT
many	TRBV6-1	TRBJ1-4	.	CASIAGSAYEKLFF	TGTGCCAGCATAGCAGGCTCTGCATATGAAAAACTGTTTTTT
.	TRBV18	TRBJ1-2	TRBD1	CASSPLDTGASNYGYTF	TGTGCCAGCTCACCACTGGATACAGGGGCCAGCAACTATGGCTACACCTTC